A single sample gave rise to the 3 T cell receptor beta chains below, sequenced in a study of blood T cell repertoires in COVID-19. Some clones are missing from TCRdb's copy, which holds only in-frame ones; the method was immunoSEQ multiplex PCR. This table has 400,000 to 550,000 clones, around 89% appearing once. Sequencing was carried out using peripheral blood. The receptors originated from a woman aged 25 to 45 with acute or convalescent COVID-19.

The gene calls are TRBV5-1 and TRBJ2-5, with a weak D call TRBD2 (5 bases). Trimming cost V 2 bases and J 0 bases, with 11 bases left between them. From germline, CDR1 is SGHRS and CDR2 YFSETQ. The length of the CDR3 is 15 residues. The CDR3 nucleotides read TGCGCCAGCAGCTTCACGGGATCGTACCAAGAGACCCAGTACTTC. It encodes CASSFTGSYQETQYF.

This chain joins TRBV10-2 and TRBJ2-3; D uncertain. This CDR3 is built from 16 residues. Trimming removed 4 bases from V and 0 bases from J, with 14 bases in between. In germline, CDR1 is WSHSY, CDR2 SAAADI. The CDR3 is CASSGPSVPSTDTQYF. The CDR3 DNA reads as TGCGCCAGCAGTGGCCCTTCGGTTCCTAGCACAGATACGCAGTATTTT.

The gene calls are TRBV9 and TRBJ2-3; 10 bases map to TRBD2. The V gene's germline CDR1 is SGDLS and CDR2 YYNGEE. This CDR3 comprises 17 residues. J lost 3 bases, V lost 4 bases, and 11 bases had no gene match. CDR3 residues: CASSPGSGTSVTDTQYF. The CDR3 nucleotides are TGTGCCAGCAGCCCCGGTTCCGGGACTAGCGTAACAGATACGCAGTATTTT.